This TCR beta chain stems from a study of T cells after yellow fever vaccination (dated by TCRdb to the late 2010s). The study in broad terms: The SMART-Seq v4 Ultra Low Input RNA kit was used to prepare libraries from fractions with low cell numbers. To follow T-cell clones before and after primary and booster YFV17D yellow fever vaccination, bulk TCR alpha and beta repertoires were sequenced over time. Blood was collected at multiple timepoints before and after primary and secondary immunization, and bulk PBMC replicates and cell subsets were isolated. Two healthy male donors, one aged 18 to 30 and one aged 30 to 40 years, were included in the cohort.

CDR1 and CDR2, looked up from the germline V gene, are MGHDK and SYGVNS. At the junction V is shortened by 5 bases and J by 3 bases; bases outside the gene matches: 7. The CDR3 goes from the cysteine to the phenylalanine over 15 residues. Left in the record is the CDR3 DNA by itself, 45 bases read in frame from the first base. Beyond this particular receptor, the publication reports: Because only a couple of donors were included in the study, the extent to which the findings can be generalized is limited. After the booster, most clones that had expanded after primary vaccination were detected again (approximately 96% of CD4 and around nine tenths of CD8), suggesting broad maintenance of memory. Compared with the primary T-cell response, the secondary T-cell response was weaker but faster, peaking on day 5 rather than day 15. Because abundant contaminating clonotypes from the bulk population could be contained in FACS-sorted repertoires, computational filtering was required. A small fraction of clonotypes showed up in both the CD4 and CD8 compartments, probably as a result of convergent recombination.

What the treatment or condition label conveys for this sample: live attenuated yellow fever vaccine strain. At each blood-draw timepoint, two biological replicates of bulk PBMCs were collected. A standard Ficoll-Paque protocol was used to isolate PBMCs from peripheral blood. TriZol was used to extract RNA from bulk PBMCs, from CD4 and CD8 fractions, and from dextramer-positive and dextramer-negative fractions. Synthesis of TCR cDNA relied on 5'RACE template switching, a step that introduced a universal primer site along with unique molecular identifiers. cDNA synthesis was primed from both the TCR alpha and TCR beta constant segments. Libraries were amplified in two PCR steps, with sample barcodes and sequencing adapters added in the second step. Sequencing of libraries was performed on Illumina HiSeq 2500 (2x100 bp) or NovaSeq (2x150 bp). The paper's processing steps were these. MIGEC handled demultiplexing of reads and collapsing into UMI consensus sequences, while MiXCR performed V(D)J alignment. Vaccine-responding clonotypes were defined with edgeR using replicate PBMC samples, requiring FDR below 0.01 and a log2 fold change above 5 up to day 15. Bulk clonotypes were assigned CD4 or CD8 identity according to which sequenced CD4 or CD8 repertoire held them at higher abundance. TCRdb itself trimmed the public reads at Q25 with fastp, ran MiXCR and retained productive beta chains. Every distinct CDR3 protein forms one entry, paired with its most common genes and DNA. TCRdb's processing, not the authors' own work, is the source of the V and J calls. This sample holds 500,000 to 650,000 distinct CDR3 sequences; about a sixth were observed only once. Roughly a sixth of the sample is in the top ten clones.

In regard to this clonotype: This receptor's antigen is unknown. No much larger clone is present one base from it, and per-base qualities are unavailable.

Material: PBMCs, obtained 4 to 5 days after the first yellow fever vaccination. This receptor was taken from a man aged 18 to 29 who received the YFV17D yellow fever vaccine. In this chain, TRBV25-1 is recombined with TRBJ2-1; 7 middle bases align to TRBD2. The CDR3 reads CASSPGPGGYNEQFF. The DNA is TGTGCCAGCAGTCCCGGCCCGGGGGGCTACAATGAGCAGTTCTTC.